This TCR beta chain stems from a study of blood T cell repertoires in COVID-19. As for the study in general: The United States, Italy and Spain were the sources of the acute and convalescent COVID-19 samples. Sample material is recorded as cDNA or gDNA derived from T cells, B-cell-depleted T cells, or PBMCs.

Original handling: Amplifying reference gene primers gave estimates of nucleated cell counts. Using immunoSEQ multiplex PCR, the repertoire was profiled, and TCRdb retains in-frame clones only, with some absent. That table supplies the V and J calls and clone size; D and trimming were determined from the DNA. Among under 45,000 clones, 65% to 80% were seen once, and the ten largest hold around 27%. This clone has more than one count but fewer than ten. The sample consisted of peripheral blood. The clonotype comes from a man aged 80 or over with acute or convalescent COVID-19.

The CDR3: CASSGQGLGYTF. CDR3 nucleotide sequence: TGTGCCAGTAGCGGACAGGGCCTTGGCTACACCTTC. The chain couples TRBV19 to TRBJ1-2; TRBD1 agrees at 8 bases. Looked up from germline, CDR1 is LNHDA and CDR2 is SQIVND (reference sequence). The CDR3 consists of 12 residues. V was clipped by 6 bases and J by 7 bases; unmatched bases: 4. Using reference TRBV19 and TRBJ1-2 for the parts outside the CDR3, the full variable domain is DGGITQSPKYLFRKEGQNVTLSCEQNLNHDAMYWYRQDPGQGLRLIYYSQIVNDFQKGDIAEGYSVSREKKESFPLTVTSAQKNPTAFYLCASSGQGLGYTFGSGTRLTVV.